A selection of T cell receptor beta chains follows, all from one sample in a study of control samples from healthy donors and cancer patients. Clones were read by immunoSEQ multiplex PCR, and TCRdb kept only the in-frame ones, dropping some. Altogether fewer than 200,000 clones are present, 94% being singletons, with the ten largest covering 13% to 15%. The sequenced sample consisted of PBMCs. These receptors all stem from a man aged 55 to 69 with colorectal cancer. Both conserved end residues are part of each CDR3. Fields, in order: J gene, V gene, clone size, D gene, CDR3 protein, CDR3 DNA. The D gene is left open where the match is weak. The size entry is marked missing in some rows and otherwise reads once, few, many or a size class.

J: TRBJ2-7; V: TRBV5-1; size: -; D: -; CDR3: CASSLRDGPTKAYEQYF; DNA: TGCGCCAGCAGCTTGAGGGACGGGCCCACTAAGGCCTACGAGCAGTACTTC
J: TRBJ1-3; V: TRBV6-6; size: -; D: TRBD1; CDR3: CASSRQLGQGRTGNTIYF; DNA: TGTGCCAGCAGTCGCCAACTGGGACAGGGACGGACTGGAAACACCATATATTTT
J: TRBJ1-1; V: TRBV10-2; size: -; D: TRBD1; CDR3: CASTRTGGYTEAFF; DNA: TGCGCCAGCACCAGGACAGGGGGCTACACTGAAGCTTTCTTT
J: TRBJ2-7; V: TRBV5-1; size: -; D: -; CDR3: CASSLGLGINEQYF; DNA: TGCGCCAGCAGCTTGGGACTAGGGATCAACGAGCAGTACTTC
J: TRBJ1-1; V: TRBV5-1; size: -; D: -; CDR3: CASSSEGVLNTEAFF; DNA: TGCGCCAGCAGCTCGGAGGGGGTCCTGAACACTGAAGCTTTCTTT
J: TRBJ1-2; V: TRBV7-2; size: -; D: -; CDR3: CASSLTQGGYTF; DNA: TGTGCCAGCAGCTTAACTCAAGGGGGCTACACCTTC
J: TRBJ1-6; V: TRBV7-9; size: -; D: -; CDR3: CASSPNGASSYNSPLHF; DNA: TGTGCCAGCAGCCCCAATGGGGCGAGCTCCTATAATTCACCCCTCCACTTT
J: TRBJ1-3; V: TRBV5-4; size: -; D: TRBD1; CDR3: CASSTGQGSGNTIYF; DNA: TGTGCCAGCAGCACTGGACAGGGCTCTGGAAACACCATATATTTT
J: TRBJ1-2; V: TRBV12-3/TRBV12-4; size: once; D: -; CDR3: CASSLGGNYGYTF; DNA: TGTGCCAGCAGTTTAGGCGGTAACTATGGCTACACCTTC
J: TRBJ2-7; V: TRBV6-2/TRBV6-3; size: -; D: -; CDR3: CASSYSRYRRYEQYF; DNA: TGTGCCAGCAGTTACTCCCGATACCGGCGATACGAGCAGTACTTC
J: TRBJ1-1; V: TRBV2; size: -; D: -; CDR3: CASSEQNLNTEAFF; DNA: TGTGCCAGCAGTGAACAGAACCTGAACACTGAAGCTTTCTTT
J: TRBJ2-7; V: TRBV19; size: once; D: -; CDR3: CASSPHSTPFYEQYF; DNA: TGTGCCAGTAGTCCTCATTCAACTCCATTCTACGAGCAGTACTTC
J: TRBJ2-7; V: TRBV28; size: -; D: -; CDR3: CASSRVGQGVAEQYF; DNA: TGTGCCAGCAGTCGGGTGGGGCAGGGTGTGGCCGAGCAGTACTTC
J: TRBJ2-7; V: TRBV6-6; size: -; D: TRBD1; CDR3: CASSLQGAEQYF; DNA: TGTGCCAGCAGCCTTCAGGGGGCGGAGCAGTACTTC
J: TRBJ2-1; V: TRBV7-2; size: once; D: TRBD1; CDR3: CASSYGQGGYNEQFF; DNA: TGTGCCAGCAGCTACGGACAGGGAGGATACAATGAGCAGTTCTTC
J: TRBJ1-4; V: TRBV30; size: -; D: TRBD1; CDR3: CAWSVLGGDYEKLFF; DNA: TGTGCCTGGAGTGTACTAGGGGGCGATTATGAAAAACTGTTTTTT
J: TRBJ1-6; V: TRBV9; size: -; D: TRBD1; CDR3: CASTPGQYNSPLHF; DNA: TGTGCCAGCACCCCGGGACAGTATAATTCACCCCTCCACTTT
J: TRBJ2-5; V: TRBV4-3; size: once; D: -; CDR3: CASSQDGGGETQYF; DNA: TGCGCCAGCAGCCAGGATGGAGGGGGAGAGACCCAGTACTTC
J: TRBJ2-3; V: TRBV29-1; size: -; D: TRBD2; CDR3: CSVRAGGQTDTQYF; DNA: TGCAGCGTTCGAGCGGGGGGGCAGACAGATACGCAGTATTTT
J: TRBJ1-1; V: TRBV6-6; size: -; D: -; CDR3: CASSSGRVKMNTEAFF; DNA: TGTGCCAGCAGTTCTGGCAGGGTGAAAATGAACACTGAAGCTTTCTTT
J: TRBJ2-7; V: TRBV11-2; size: few; D: TRBD1; CDR3: CASGETGGPYEQYF; DNA: TGTGCCAGTGGCGAAACAGGGGGCCCCTACGAGCAGTACTTC
J: TRBJ1-1; V: TRBV30; size: -; D: TRBD1; CDR3: CAWSPPGQFEAFF; DNA: TGTGCCTGGAGTCCGCCGGGACAGTTTGAAGCTTTCTTT
J: TRBJ2-3; V: TRBV11-3; size: -; D: -; CDR3: CASSLGRGGDTQYF; DNA: TGTGCCAGCAGCTTAGGACGGGGAGGAGATACGCAGTATTTT
J: TRBJ2-3; V: TRBV5-1; size: once; D: TRBD1; CDR3: CASSSSTGGTDTQYF; DNA: TGCGCCAGCAGCTCCTCAACAGGGGGCACAGATACGCAGTATTTT
J: TRBJ1-2; V: TRBV6-1; size: -; D: -; CDR3: CASSEGGVPVSNTF; DNA: TGTGCCAGCAGTGAGGGTGGGGTTCCAGTATCCAACACCTTC
J: TRBJ1-1; V: TRBV19; size: -; D: TRBD1; CDR3: CASRSRDRVKAFF; DNA: TGTGCCAGTCGCTCCCGGGACAGGGTAAAAGCTTTCTTT
J: TRBJ2-7; V: TRBV21-1; size: -; D: -; CDR3: CASSNFPGQVYEQYF; DNA: TGTGCCAGCAGCAATTTTCCGGGCCAGGTTTACGAGCAGTACTTC
J: TRBJ1-2; V: TRBV6-2/TRBV6-3; size: -; D: TRBD1; CDR3: CASSYSAGTGTLYTF; DNA: TGTGCCAGCAGTTACTCTGCCGGGACAGGAACCCTCTACACCTTC